The following is a T cell receptor (beta chain) sequence with its context. What it binds is not known. The data stem from a study of human T cells and chemical hapten exposure. Study in general: The sensitizing agent was 2% DPC, placed on 2 cm by 2 cm of upper inner arm skin. Findings and limits, study-wide: Counts of TCRs above 1 in 1000 frequency stayed unchanged with DPC sensitization. Having alopecia, the donors may differ immunologically from healthy people.

Time point of the sample: patch test 2, 6 weeks after DPC sensitization. The sample's treatment: therapeutic diphenylcyclopropenone sensitization with weekly scalp DPC. Original data processing: The number of TCRs in each sample had a median of 95,638 and spanned about 20,000 to 690,600. Via MiXCR, TCRdb re-called the RACE reads, giving one row per CDR3 protein. TCRdb's processing, not the authors', yielded these V and J calls. The sample contains tens of thousands of distinct CDR3 sequences, more than 6.5% of which appear only once. The starting material was whole blood, obtained in connection with sensitization to the hapten diphenylcyclopropenone (DPC). The source is a woman younger than 45 with alopecia areata. Some clones in this sample may be carry-over from other donors' samples.

CDR3 protein: CASSLGDGTGELFF. The CDR3 nucleotides are TGTGCCAGCAGCTTGGGTGACGGGACCGGGGAGCTGTTTTTT. V usage is TRBV7-9 and J usage is TRBJ2-2; D unresolved. Germline values: CDR1 SEHNR, CDR2 FQNEAQ (reference sequence). Trimming left V 3 bases short and J 5 bases short, with 10 bases between. The CDR3 contains 14 residues.